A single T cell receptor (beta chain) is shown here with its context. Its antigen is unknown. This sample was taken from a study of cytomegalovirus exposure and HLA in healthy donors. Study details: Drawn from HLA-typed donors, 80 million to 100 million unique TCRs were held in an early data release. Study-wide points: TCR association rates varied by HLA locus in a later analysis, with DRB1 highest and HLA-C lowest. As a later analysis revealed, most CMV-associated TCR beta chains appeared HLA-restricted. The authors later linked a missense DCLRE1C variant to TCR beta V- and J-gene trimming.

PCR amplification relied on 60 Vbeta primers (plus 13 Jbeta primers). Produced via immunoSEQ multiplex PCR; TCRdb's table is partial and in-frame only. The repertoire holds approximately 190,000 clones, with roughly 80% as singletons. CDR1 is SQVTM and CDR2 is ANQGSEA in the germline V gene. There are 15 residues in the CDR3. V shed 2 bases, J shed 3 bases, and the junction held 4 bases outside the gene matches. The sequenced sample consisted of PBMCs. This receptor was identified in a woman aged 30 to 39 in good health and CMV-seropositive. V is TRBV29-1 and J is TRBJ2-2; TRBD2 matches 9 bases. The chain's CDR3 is CSVERAGGYTGELFF. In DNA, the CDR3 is TGCAGCGTTGAAAGGGCGGGAGGGTACACCGGGGAGCTGTTTTTT.